This TCR beta chain was sequenced in a study of shared T cell receptors in the human thymus. Trimming cost V 6 bases and J 8 bases, with 13 bases left between them. The CDR3 has 11 residues. Germline CDR1 DFQATT, CDR2 SNEGSKA (reference sequence). Only one count was recorded for this clone. Profiled with immunoSEQ multiplex PCR; TCRdb holds only in-frame clones, not every one. The sample records 600,000 to 900,000 clones, approximately 85% being singletons. These sequences were also reported in another study, on human thymus T cells. This second study says: Resections from corrective heart surgery provided thymus tissue.

J is TRBJ1-2 and V is TRBV20-1, with D perhaps TRBD1 (6 bases). Input material: thymocytes. This TCR was recovered from a girl younger than two with a congenital heart defect. CDR3 coding DNA: TGCAGTGCGTCAGGGGTAAGGGGCTACACCTTC. It is translated as CSASGVRGYTF.